Each of the 18 T cell receptor beta chains below was sequenced from the same sample in a study of cytomegalovirus exposure and HLA in healthy donors. The assay was immunoSEQ multiplex PCR, and TCRdb's table has in-frame clones only and misses some. Among 160,000 or so clones listed, approximately 89% were seen once. The sample taken for sequencing was PBMCs. The receptor set was obtained from a man in his late teens or twenties in good health and CMV-seropositive.

The J gene is TRBJ1-2, the V gene TRBV29-1; 8 bases line up with TRBD1. V lost 6 bases, J lost 0 bases, and 15 bases stayed unmatched. Germline CDR1 and CDR2: SQVTM and ANQGSEA. CDR3 length: 17 residues. The DNA of the CDR3 is TGCAGCGTCTCCATAAAGCTGGCGGGACAGGCTAACTATGGCTACACCTTC. This codes for CSVSIKLAGQANYGYTF.

The CDR3 nucleotides read TGTGCCAGCTCCCTTAGTTCCCCAGATACGCAGTATTTT. Its protein product is CASSLSSPDTQYF. The chain links TRBV9 to TRBJ2-3, with D unclear. The germline V and J ends were trimmed by 7 bases and 4 bases, with 13 bases remaining between them. There are 13 residues in the CDR3. Looked up from germline, CDR1 is SGDLS and CDR2 is YYNGEE.

The chain recombines TRBV7-9 with TRBJ2-7; 8 nucleotides agree with TRBD1. The V gene's germline CDR1 is SEHNR and CDR2 FQNEAQ (reference sequence). V lost 3 bases and J lost 6; bases outside the gene matches: 4. This CDR3 is 13 amino acids long. This CDR3 reads CASSLEQGGEQYF. CDR3 in DNA: TGTGCCAGCAGCTTGGAACAGGGGGGCGAGCAGTACTTC.

This chain uses TRBV7-2 with TRBJ1-1; TRBD1 aligns across 8 bases. V shed 6 bases, J shed 7 bases, and the junction held 10 bases outside the gene matches. This CDR3 is 14 amino acids long. Germline loops: CDR1 SGHTA, CDR2 FQGNSA. CDR3 nucleotide sequence: TGTGCCAGCAGTCCCCAGGGGGCGCAGTTTGAAGCTTTCTTT. Translation gives CASSPQGAQFEAFF.

This clone was picked up a small number of times. This chain connects TRBV12-5 to TRBJ1-6, with 7 nucleotides matching TRBD1. The germline gives CDR1 LGHNT, CDR2 FRNRAP. This CDR3 comprises 14 residues. With 6 bases clipped from V and 10 bases from J, the junction kept 9 bases outside the gene matches. In nucleotides, the CDR3 is TGTGCTAGTGGCCTCGGACAGGAGACGTCACCCCTCCACTTT. It encodes CASGLGQETSPLHF.

The V and J genes are TRBV5-4 and TRBJ1-2; D perhaps matches TRBD1 (5 bases). This CDR3 comprises 14 residues. The V end lost 4 bases, the J end lost 4 bases, and 14 bases lay between the germline ends. Looked up from germline, CDR1 is SGHNT and CDR2 is YYREEE (reference sequence). CDR3 amino acids: CASSMTVDLYGYTF. Written as DNA, the CDR3 is TGTGCCAGCAGCATGACAGTCGATCTCTATGGCTACACCTTC.

The chain recombines TRBV5-8 with TRBJ2-7, with no clear D. Germline-derived CDR1 and CDR2 are SGHTS and YDEGEE. The V end lost 0 bases, the J end lost 0 bases, and 7 bases lay between the germline ends. This CDR3 has 14 residues. This CDR3 is CASSLEPSSYEQYF. The CDR3 DNA is TGTGCCAGCAGCTTGGAGCCGAGCTCCTACGAGCAGTACTTC. Complete variable domain (other parts from reference TRBV5-8 and TRBJ2-7): EAGVTQSPTHLIKTRGQQATLRCSPISGHTSVYWYQQALGLGLQFLLWYDEGEERNRGNFPPRFSGRQFPNYSSELNVNALELEDSALYLCASSLEPSSYEQYFGPGTRLTVT.

The chain links TRBV6-4 to TRBJ2-3, with a tentative D call TRBD1 (7 bases). Trimming cost V 5 bases and J 2 bases, with 14 bases left between them. The CDR3 contains 15 residues. Germline V gives CDR1 MRHNA, CDR2 SNTAGT. CDR3 sequence (DNA): TGTGCCAGCAGTCCCAGGGGGGAAACCACAGATACGCAGTATTTT. It is translated as CASSPRGETTDTQYF.

This rearrangement joins TRBV19 to TRBJ1-3, with D maybe TRBD1 (6 bases). The germline V and J ends were trimmed by 6 bases and 0 bases, with 15 bases remaining between them. Germline lookup yields CDR1 LNHDA and CDR2 SQIVND (reference sequence). CDR3 size: 16 residues. CDR3 sequence reads: CASRTGGASSGNTIYF. In DNA, the CDR3 is TGTGCCAGTAGGACGGGGGGGGCCAGCTCTGGAAACACCATATATTTT.

As concerns this clone: This CDR3 is also generated by other DNA sequences in the sample. This chain connects TRBV27 to TRBJ1-5; 7 bases match TRBD1. After removal of 5 bases from V and 4 bases from J, the junction contained 5 bases not matched to a gene. This CDR3 region has 14 residues. Germline loops: CDR1 MNHEY, CDR2 SMNVEV (reference sequence). CDR3 region: CASSPGTDNQPQHF. The CDR3 DNA is TGTGCCAGCAGTCCCGGGACAGATAATCAGCCCCAGCATTTT.

The V and J genes are TRBV13 and TRBJ2-5, with 9 bases matching TRBD1. This CDR3 spans 14 amino acids. The V segment lost 6 bases and the J segment 5 bases; nucleotides outside the gene matches: 7. Germline values: CDR1 PRHDT, CDR2 FYEKMQ (reference sequence). As DNA, the CDR3 is TGTGCCAGCAGTCTACAGGGGGCTTGGGAGACCCAGTACTTC. Translated, it gives CASSLQGAWETQYF.

The rearrangement joins TRBV5-1 to TRBJ2-1; 7 bases line up with TRBD2. This CDR3 has 15 residues. Germline values: CDR1 SGHRS, CDR2 YFSETQ. Trimming removed 2 bases from V and 7 bases from J; junction bases left unmatched: 9. The DNA of the CDR3 is TGCGCCAGCAGCTTTACGGGGGGTTTGGGGAATGAGCAGTTCTTC. Protein sequence: CASSFTGGLGNEQFF.

This clone was seen only once. The chain recombines TRBV9 with TRBJ2-7; 9 nucleotides align to TRBD1. The CDR3 is 16 amino acids. Germline V lookup: CDR1 SGDLS, CDR2 YYNGEE. The V segment lost 0 bases and the J segment 4 bases; nucleotides outside the gene matches: 8. The CDR3 reads CASSVAGTGGIYEQYF. DNA of the CDR3: TGTGCCAGCAGCGTAGCCGGTACAGGGGGCATATACGAGCAGTACTTC. Full variable domain (missing parts from reference TRBV9 and TRBJ2-7): DSGVTQTPKHLITATGQRVTLRCSPRSGDLSVYWYQQSLDQGLQFLIQYYNGEERAKGNILERFSAQQFPDLHSELNLSSLELGDSALYFCASSVAGTGGIYEQYFGPGTRLTVT.

V usage is TRBV18 and J usage is TRBJ1-4; D is perhaps TRBD1 (5 bases). Trimming stripped 2 bases from V and 5 bases from J, with 9 bases between. The germline gives CDR1 KGHSH, CDR2 LQKENI. The length of the CDR3 is 14 residues. CDR3 region: CASSPSGNNEKLFF. DNA of the CDR3: TGTGCCAGCTCACCATCAGGGAACAATGAAAAACTGTTTTTT.

This clone was seen once. The gene calls are TRBV6-4 and TRBJ2-3; 8 nucleotides agree with TRBD2. From germline, CDR1 is MRHNA and CDR2 SNTAGT. This CDR3 has 18 residues. The ends lost 4 bases at V and 6 bases at J; junction bases unmatched: 18. The CDR3 region is CASSAAGTSQGGLDTQYF. The CDR3 DNA reads TGTGCCAGCAGTGCGGCGGGGACTAGTCAGGGCGGCCTTGATACGCAGTATTTT.

The chain employs TRBV6-1 and TRBJ2-7; 11 bases agree with TRBD2. After removal of 0 bases from V and 3 bases from J, the junction contained 7 bases not matched to a gene. The CDR3 loop spans 17 amino acids. Germline assignment: CDR1 MNHNS and CDR2 SASEGT. CDR3 region: CASSEALGLAVLYEQYF. Here the CDR3 DNA reads TGTGCCAGCAGTGAAGCGCTGGGACTAGCGGTCCTCTACGAGCAGTACTTC.

The CDR3 DNA is TGCGCCAGCAGCCCCGGCGACAGACCTCACACCGGGGAGCTGTTTTTT. This translates into CASSPGDRPHTGELFF. The chain employs TRBV5-1 and TRBJ2-2; a weak D match, TRBD1 (5 bases). CDR1 is SGHRS and CDR2 is YFSETQ in the germline V gene. This CDR3 has 16 residues. V gave up 4 bases and J gave up 3 bases, with 16 bases separating them. The entire variable domain, with the rest obtained from reference TRBV5-1 and TRBJ2-2, is as follows: KAGVTQTPRYLIKTRGQQVTLSCSPISGHRSVSWYQQTPGQGLQFLFEYFSETQRNKGNFPGRFSGRQFSNSRSEMNVSTLELGDSALYLCASSPGDRPHTGELFFGEGSRLTVL.

V is TRBV6-4 and J is TRBJ2-2; TRBD1 matches 11 bases. There are 16 residues in the CDR3. The germline CDR1 and CDR2 sequences are MRHNA and SNTAGT. V gave up 2 bases and J gave up 6 bases; unmatched junction bases: 5. The CDR3 loop reads CASSDRPGQGAGELFF. CDR3 DNA sequence: TGTGCCAGCAGTGACCGACCGGGACAGGGGGCCGGGGAGCTGTTTTTT.